The entry that follows covers one T cell receptor (beta chain) sequence. Within its sample, this clonotype is medium-sized (0.01 to 0.1%). Its antigen is unknown. No much larger clonotype is one base removed from it; base qualities were not supplied. The intended sense of this specimen's time point label: after preoperative PTX-NDP chemotherapy. Before surgery, patients were given paclitaxel-nedaplatin as preoperative chemotherapy. These data belong to a study of esophageal squamous cell carcinoma under preoperative chemotherapy (dated by TCRdb to the late 2010s). Some background on the complete study: The study profiled TCR repertoires of both peripheral blood T cells and tumor-infiltrating lymphocytes. In patients with esophageal squamous cell carcinoma, the study looked at what paclitaxel-nedaplatin chemotherapy did to T-cell receptor repertoires. Repertoires from samples taken before paclitaxel-nedaplatin therapy were compared with repertoires from samples taken after paclitaxel-nedaplatin therapy. Roughly 5 patients with primary esophageal squamous cell carcinoma were included in the cohort. Results the study describes overall, beyond this receptor: TCR diversity increased significantly in peripheral T cells after chemotherapy, but not in tumor-infiltrating lymphocytes. Post-treatment tumor-infiltrating lymphocytes appeared to be derived in part from peripheral T cells migrating into the tumor, rather than solely from local clonal changes. Paclitaxel-nedaplatin therapy induced immediate and substantial clonotype frequency changes, with contraction more likely among abundant clones than amplification. Only a handful of patients with esophageal squamous cell carcinoma were analyzed, making for a small cohort.

Preparation of the library involved PCR. Sequencing instrument: HiSeq X Ten. High-throughput sequencing was used to characterize TCR repertoires. TCRdb redid the processing of the public reads, applying fastp at Q25 and MiXCR, and retained in-frame beta chains. Rows merge per CDR3 protein into single entries with the most common DNA and genes. The sample profile shows around 19,000 distinct CDR3 sequences; around 46% of them were found once. 25% to 30% of the sample lies in the top ten. This material was collected from a patient given preoperative chemotherapy. The TCR sequence derives from a human donor with esophageal squamous cell carcinoma. The donor label of this sample is uncertain.

The CDR3 sequence is CASSKWTATSYEQYF. The nucleotide sequence is given as TGTGCCAGCAGTAAATGGACAGCCACCTCCTACGAGCAGTACTTC. This sequence uses TRBV6-1 and TRBJ2-7; TRBD1 could be the D gene, as 6 bases match. The cysteine opens and the phenylalanine closes a CDR3 of 15 amino acids. Of the read, only the CDR3 DNA is kept; its 45 bases are in frame from base 1. CDR1 and CDR2 were assigned from the germline V gene as MNHNS and SASEGT. A distance of 14 bases separates the germline ends of V and J, which lose 5 bases and 0 bases respectively.